Presented here are 25 T cell receptor beta chains from one specimen sequenced in a study of human T cells and chemical hapten exposure. TCRdb called the RACE reads again in MiXCR, with one record for every CDR3 protein. The data contain under 50,000 distinct CDR3 sequences, 3.5% to 4% of them singletons. Time point reported: healthy volunteer bleed at 6 weeks. The authors extracted total RNA from unfractionated whole blood. The material sequenced was whole blood. The receptors come from a human donor in good health. Some clones in this sample may be carry-over from other donors' samples.

The table lists this clonotype with a few counts. V and J are TRBV2 and TRBJ1-2; D not resolved. V dropped 4 bases and J dropped 3 bases, with 3 bases sitting between them. Germline assignment: CDR1 SNHLY and CDR2 FYNNEI. The length of the CDR3 is 11 residues. The CDR3, as DNA: TGTGCCAGCAGTGGACACTATGGCTACACCTTC. Its translation is CASSGHYGYTF.

In its sample, this clonotype was seen many times. The chain joins TRBV4-2 to TRBJ2-3; D gene uncertain. V lost 0 bases and J lost 5, with 18 bases in between. The CDR3 sequence is 17 residues long. CDR1 and CDR2 (germline): LGHNA, YNFKEQ. The CDR3 region is CASSQDRTSRIRDTQYF. In nucleotides, the CDR3 is TGTGCCAGCAGCCAAGATAGAACAAGTAGAATAAGAGATACGCAGTATTTT.

This clonotype was seen ten or more times. This chain links TRBV6-5 with TRBJ1-1; D perhaps matches TRBD1 (6 bases). V was cut by 4 bases and J by 5 bases, with 17 bases left in between. The CDR3 runs to 15 residues. CDR1 and CDR2 (germline): MNHEY, SVGAGI. The DNA of the CDR3 is TGTGCCAGCAGTTTAGAGGGGGTCGGAGGGACTGAAGCTTTCTTT. Amino acid sequence: CASSLEGVGGTEAFF.

This clonotype was detected a few times. The rearrangement joins TRBV2 to TRBJ1-1; weak D call: TRBD1 (6 bases). The germline V and J ends were trimmed by 8 bases and 1 base, with 17 bases remaining between them. This CDR3 contains 15 residues. Germline CDR1 and CDR2: SNHLY and FYNNEI. CDR3 in DNA: TGTGCCAGCCACACCAAAGGGGGGACGAACACTGAAGCTTTCTTT. Residues: CASHTKGGTNTEAFF.

Ten or more counts support this clonotype. This sequence joins TRBV7-2 and TRBJ2-4; D may be TRBD1 (7 bases). This CDR3 region has 14 residues. Trimming removed 7 bases at V and 3 bases at J, with 13 bases between. CDR1 SGHTA and CDR2 FQGNSA come from the germline V gene. The CDR3 is CASNNRGGKNIQYF. For the CDR3, the DNA is TGTGCCAGCAATAACAGGGGAGGCAAAAACATTCAGTACTTC.

Only one count was recorded for this clonotype. With a much larger clone just one base away, this may be a read error. The CDR3, as DNA: TGCAGTGCTAGAGGCCGGGAGCCGAACACCGGGGAGCTGTTTTTT. This sequence encodes CSARGREPNTGELFF. The chain is built from TRBV20-1 and TRBJ2-2; D perhaps matches TRBD2 (6 bases). Germline V CDR1 and CDR2: DFQATT, SNEGSKA (reference sequence). V lost 1 base and J 0 bases, leaving 9 bases between the germline ends. The CDR3 consists of 15 residues.

V is TRBV27 and J is TRBJ1-1, with a weak D call TRBD1 (6 bases). The CDR3 has 14 residues. Trimming cost V 5 bases and J 5 bases, with 15 bases left between them. The germline V gene has CDR1 MNHEY and CDR2 SMNVEV (reference sequence). In DNA, the CDR3 is TGTGCCAGCAGTCCCAGGACAGCGGGGACTGAAGCTTTCTTT. Residues: CASSPRTAGTEAFF.

This clonotype has at least ten counts. The chain has TRBV18 and TRBJ2-6; 7 bases align to TRBD1. CDR3 length: 15 amino acids. The V and J ends lost 4 bases and 2 bases, in that order; junction bases with no gene match: 2. Germline V gives CDR1 KGHSH, CDR2 LQKENI. The CDR3 region is CASSLGQAGANVLTF. The CDR3 region has the DNA TGTGCCAGCTCACTTGGACAGGCTGGGGCCAACGTCCTGACTTTC.

This clonotype was seen at least ten times. The chain recombines TRBV6-2 or TRBV6-3 with TRBJ2-7, with a tentative D call TRBD2 (6 bases). The germline CDR1 and CDR2 sequences are MNHEY and SVGEGT. The CDR3 has 13 residues. The V gene lost 11 bases and the J gene lost 2 bases, with 16 bases spanning the gap. As DNA, the CDR3 is TGTGCCGTACGCCGGGACTTTACCTACGAGCAGTACTTC. This translates into CAVRRDFTYEQYF.

This clonotype was picked up many times. The V call is TRBV27, the J call TRBJ2-2, with TRBD2 identical over 7 bases. V gave up 2 bases and J gave up 0 bases; unmatched junction bases: 6. This CDR3 is 17 amino acids long. The germline V gene has CDR1 MNHEY and CDR2 SMNVEV (reference sequence). The DNA for the CDR3 is TGTGCCAGCAGTTTACCCTCCAGCGGGACGAACACCGGGGAGCTGTTTTTT. Its protein is CASSLPSSGTNTGELFF.

This clonotype is classed as medium-sized. J is TRBJ2-5 and V is TRBV20-1; 11 nucleotides align to TRBD2. Germline CDR1 reads DFQATT; CDR2 reads SNEGSKA (reference sequence). The CDR3 covers 20 residues. Trimming removed 1 base from V and 3 bases from J; junction bases left unmatched: 19. The DNA of the CDR3 is TGCAGTGCTAGAGGGATGAGACAGTTGGTAGCGGGAGGGCCTAAAGAGACCCAGTACTTC. This codes for CSARGMRQLVAGGPKETQYF.

This clonotype showed up just a few times. The CDR3 DNA is TGTGCCAGCAGCCCCCGAAGGACAGAATACAATGAGCAGTTCTTC. Protein: CASSPRRTEYNEQFF. The chain joins TRBV28 to TRBJ2-1, with D possibly being TRBD1 (6 bases). The CDR3 runs to 15 residues. The ends were cut back, 6 bases at V and 4 bases at J, with 16 bases in the middle. Per germline, CDR1 MDHEN and CDR2 SYDVKM.

This clonotype was detected ten times or more. J is TRBJ2-1 and V is TRBV28; TRBD1 agrees at 7 bases. The CDR3 has 13 amino acids. Germline lookup yields CDR1 MDHEN and CDR2 SYDVKM. After removal of 2 bases from V and 6 bases from J, the junction contained 1 base not matched to a gene. CDR3 region: CASSLAGGNEQFF. Written as DNA, the CDR3 is TGTGCCAGCAGTTTAGCAGGGGGCAATGAGCAGTTCTTC.

This clonotype has a count of ten or more. This chain links TRBV7-2 with TRBJ2-1, with D tentatively TRBD1 (5 bases). CDR1 is SGHTA, CDR2 FQGNSA, per germline. There are 12 residues in the CDR3. Trimming left V 5 bases short and J 10 bases short, with 12 bases between. The CDR3 reads CASSLRAREQFF. Written as DNA, the CDR3 is TGTGCCAGCAGCCTCAGGGCCCGAGAGCAGTTCTTC.

This clonotype was seen ten or more times. The V gene is TRBV28, the J gene TRBJ1-5, with TRBD1 matching over 8 bases. Germline V gene lookup returns CDR1 MDHEN and CDR2 SYDVKM. V lost 5 bases, J lost 2 bases, and 8 bases stayed unmatched. The CDR3 is 16 amino acids. The CDR3 reads CASSARTGIGNQPQHF. DNA for the CDR3: TGTGCCAGCAGTGCAAGGACAGGGATCGGCAATCAGCCCCAGCATTTT.

The table lists this clonotype with many counts. The chain uses TRBV20-1 and TRBJ1-2, with TRBD1 identical over 7 bases. There are 11 residues in the CDR3. With V trimmed by 2 bases and J by 8 bases, 2 bases remained unmatched. The V gene's germline CDR1 is DFQATT and CDR2 SNEGSKA (reference sequence). In DNA form, the CDR3 reads TGCAGTGCTAGATCGGGACAGGGCTACACCTTC. The encoded protein is CSARSGQGYTF.

Ten or more counts support this clonotype. The V gene is TRBV6-5, the J gene TRBJ2-7, with 8 bases identical to TRBD1. Trimming removed 0 bases from V and 3 bases from J; junction bases left unmatched: 4. The CDR3 runs 15 residues. Per germline, CDR1 MNHEY and CDR2 SVGAGI. This chain's CDR3 is CASSYSRTGIYEQYF. The DNA for the CDR3 is TGTGCCAGCAGTTACTCTAGGACAGGGATCTACGAGCAGTACTTC.

Ten or more counts support this clonotype. The chain is built from TRBV27 and TRBJ2-7, with TRBD1 matching over 7 bases. The V gene end was trimmed by 1 base and the J gene end by 6 bases; junction bases not matched to a gene: 3. This CDR3 has 13 amino acids. CDR1 and CDR2 (germline): MNHEY, SMNVEV (reference sequence). The CDR3 bases are TGTGCCAGCAGTTTATTTGACAGGGCCGAGCAGTACTTC. Its translation: CASSLFDRAEQYF.

This clonotype was seen repeatedly, ten times or more. J is TRBJ2-1 and V is TRBV27; 11 bases line up with TRBD2. This CDR3 spans 15 amino acids. Germline loops: CDR1 MNHEY, CDR2 SMNVEV (reference sequence). J gave up 3 bases and V 4 bases, and 2 bases lay outside the gene matches. The CDR3 here is CASSSGTSGYNEQFF. DNA for the CDR3: TGTGCCAGCAGTTCGGGGACTAGCGGCTACAATGAGCAGTTCTTC.

This clonotype appeared many times. CDR3 nucleotide sequence: TGTGCCAGCAGCTTGGCATTTGGGGTCAGGGGCAGCTCTGGGGCCAACGTCCTGACTTTC. This sequence encodes CASSLAFGVRGSSGANVLTF. The V gene is TRBV5-4, the J gene TRBJ2-6; D might be TRBD1 (6 bases). Germline lookup yields CDR1 SGHNT and CDR2 YYREEE (reference sequence). The CDR3 covers 20 residues. Deletions cut 0 bases from V and 0 bases from J, with 19 bases between.

This clonotype appeared many times. V gene TRBV5-1 combines with J gene TRBJ1-1; D gene ambiguous. CDR3 length: 14 amino acids. Germline assignment: CDR1 SGHRS and CDR2 YFSETQ. The V and J ends lost 2 bases and 4 bases respectively, with 12 bases between them. The CDR3 region has the DNA TGCGCCAGCAGCTTTAACCTCTGGGGCACTGAAGCTTTCTTT. Its translation is CASSFNLWGTEAFF.

This clonotype was counted ten times or more. The rearrangement joins TRBV7-2 to TRBJ1-5; D might be TRBD1 (6 bases). This CDR3 region has 17 residues. Germline V gene data show CDR1 as SGHTA and CDR2 as FQGNSA. The V end lost 5 bases, the J end lost 1 base, and 18 bases lay between the germline ends. DNA of the CDR3: TGTGCCAGCAGCCGGGGGGGCCAGGGCGGAAGCAATCAGCCCCAGCATTTT. Its protein is CASSRGGQGGSNQPQHF.

There are a few counts of this clonotype. V usage is TRBV18 and J usage is TRBJ1-4, with 8 bases identical to TRBD1. V lost 1 base to trimming and J lost 5 bases; unmatched junction nucleotides: 6. This CDR3 has 16 residues. Germline V gives CDR1 KGHSH, CDR2 LQKENI. The CDR3 bases are TGTGCCAGCTCACCACTGGCAGGGGGCAAGAATGAAAAACTGTTTTTT. Residues: CASSPLAGGKNEKLFF.

This clonotype appeared many times. The J gene is TRBJ2-4, the V gene TRBV28; 9 nucleotides line up with TRBD2. Germline CDR1 reads MDHEN; CDR2 reads SYDVKM. V lost 8 bases, J lost 0 bases, and 5 bases stayed unmatched. The CDR3 spans 15 residues. CDR3 coding DNA: TGTGCCAGCCGTGGACTAGCGATAGCCAAAAACATTCAGTACTTC. Translated, it gives CASRGLAIAKNIQYF.

This clonotype was seen only a few times. This chain uses TRBV5-4 with TRBJ1-2, with 9 bases aligning to TRBD1. Germline V gene lookup returns CDR1 SGHNT and CDR2 YYREEE (reference sequence). CDR3 length: 14 amino acids. J lost 3 bases, V lost 6 bases, and 6 bases had no gene match. The CDR3 coding sequence is TGTGCCAGCATCAGCCGGACAGGGGACTATGGCTACACCTTC. This codes for CASISRTGDYGYTF.